This passage covers 18 T cell receptor beta chains from one sample sequenced in a study of CD8+CD57+ T cells in acquired aplastic anemia. Genomic DNA templated the TCR beta VDJ and CDR3 profiling. One entry per CDR3 protein, called by TCRdb with MiXCR from the reads. The sample consists of 150,000 to 200,000 distinct CDR3 sequences, around 43% of them appearing once. Only patients with CD8+CD57+ cell expansion on flow cytometry were chosen for sequencing. Sequencing used sorted CD4+, CD8+, or CD8+CD57+ T cells (not recorded which) from PBMCs. Receptors were obtained from a human donor with aplastic anemia.

The sample holds many counts of this clonotype. The chain recombines TRBV20-1 with TRBJ1-2; D might be TRBD1 (5 bases). Between the trimmed V and J ends, which lost 5 bases and 1 base, there was a span of 11 bases. This CDR3 comprises 13 residues. Germline CDR1 and CDR2: DFQATT and SNEGSKA (reference sequence). CDR3 DNA: TGCAGTGCTGGGAAGCAGGGTAACTATGGCTACACCTTC. This translates into CSAGKQGNYGYTF.

This clonotype was seen only a few times. This chain joins TRBV2 and TRBJ1-2; weak D call: TRBD1 (6 bases). Trimming took off 10 bases at V and 7 bases at J, with 19 bases between the two ends. CDR3 length: 13 residues. From germline, CDR1 is SNHLY and CDR2 FYNNEI. DNA for the CDR3: TGTGCCACTCACCGGGACAAGGGAGGTGGCTACACCTTC. The encoded protein is CATHRDKGGGYTF.

This clonotype occurred many times. The chain is built from TRBV5-1 and TRBJ1-5; TRBD1 might be the D (6 bases). The CDR3 extends over 14 amino acids. From germline, CDR1 is SGHRS and CDR2 YFSETQ. Trimming removed 1 base from V and 4 bases from J, with 9 bases in between. CDR3 nucleotides: TGCGCCAGCAGCTTGACAGGGCCGAATCAGCCCCAGCATTTT. Its protein product is CASSLTGPNQPQHF.

In this sample, this clonotype turned up many times. The V call is TRBV12-3 or TRBV12-4, the J call TRBJ2-7, with D unclear. This CDR3 spans 14 amino acids. V was clipped by 1 base and J by 2 bases, with 9 bases between them. The CDR3 sequence: CASSLVTRTYEQYF. The CDR3 DNA sequence: TGTGCCAGCAGTTTAGTTACGAGGACCTACGAGCAGTACTTC.

The V call is TRBV19, the J call TRBJ2-1; no clear D gene. The CDR3 has 14 residues. CDR1 LNHDA and CDR2 SQIVND come from the germline V gene (reference sequence). Between the trimmed V and J ends, which lost 11 bases and 3 bases, there was a span of 17 bases. Here the CDR3 reads CAGCRSGVYNEQFF. CDR3 coding DNA: TGTGCCGGTTGTAGGTCCGGAGTCTACAATGAGCAGTTCTTC.

This clonotype was found a few times. J is TRBJ2-2 and V is TRBV2; TRBD1 matches 7 bases. Germline assignment: CDR1 SNHLY and CDR2 FYNNEI. CDR3 length: 14 amino acids. Unmatched junction bases numbered 5, after V lost 6 bases and J lost 4 bases. CDR3 protein: CASRRQGPTGELFF. The DNA for the CDR3 is TGTGCCAGCAGACGACAGGGTCCCACCGGGGAGCTGTTTTTT.

This clonotype was seen once. The CDR3 protein is CASSAGTGSGYTF. CDR3 bases: TGTGCCAGCAGCGCGGGGACCGGCTCAGGCTACACCTTC. This sequence joins TRBV7-2 and TRBJ1-2; D possibly corresponds to TRBD1 (5 bases). V gave up 5 bases and J gave up 8 bases, with 15 bases separating them. Germline CDR1 and CDR2: SGHTA and FQGNSA. This CDR3 is built from 13 residues.

The rearrangement joins TRBV18 to TRBJ1-2; D ambiguous. Trimming stripped 2 bases from V and 6 bases from J, with 4 bases between. Germline CDR1 reads KGHSH; CDR2 reads LQKENI. The CDR3 runs 11 residues. The CDR3 nucleotides read TGTGCCAGCTCACCAGACGATGGCTACACCTTC. Encoded protein: CASSPDDGYTF.

There are many counts of this clonotype. The V call is TRBV12-3 or TRBV12-4, the J call TRBJ2-5; tentatively, D is TRBD2 (5 bases). The CDR3 runs to 13 residues. With 2 bases removed from V and 5 bases from J, the gap between germline ends came to 9 bases. In DNA, the CDR3 is TGTGCCAGCAGTTTAACGGACTCGGAGACCCAGTACTTC. It specifies CASSLTDSETQYF.

With respect to this clonotype: One junction end does not reproduce the germline sequence, and a read error may be involved. This chain connects TRBV7-7 to TRBJ1-4; weak D call: TRBD1 (5 bases). This CDR3 spans 15 amino acids. Germline CDR1 is SSHAT and CDR2 is FNYEAQ (reference sequence). CDR3 sequence: CARSLGRGTNEKLFF. The CDR3 nucleotides read TGTGCTCGCAGCTTAGGAAGGGGAACTAATGAGAAACTGTTTTTT.

This clonotype came up a few times. The CDR3 here is CASSQLGTGEGRTEAFF. In DNA, the CDR3 is TGCGCCAGCAGCCAACTCGGGACAGGGGAAGGACGGACTGAAGCTTTCTTT. This chain links TRBV5-1 with TRBJ1-1; 10 bases fit TRBD1. The V gene's germline CDR1 is SGHRS and CDR2 YFSETQ. The CDR3 runs to 17 residues. J gave up 5 bases and V 4 bases, and 14 bases lay outside the gene matches.

About this clonotype itself: The germline gene is not matched at one end of the junction; a read error may be the cause. V usage is TRBV10-3 and J usage is TRBJ2-5; TRBD2 matches 7 bases. Germline lookup yields CDR1 ENHRY and CDR2 SYGVKD. The CDR3 runs to 14 residues. Here the CDR3 reads CAISILAPGETQYF. The CDR3 DNA sequence: TGCGCCATCAGTATACTAGCGCCGGGAGAGACCCAGTACTTC.

This clonotype occurred a few times. The chain has TRBV6-2 or TRBV6-3 and TRBJ2-7; 8 bases line up with TRBD1. CDR1 and CDR2 (germline): MNHEY, SVGEGT. The CDR3 runs 15 residues. V gave up 5 bases and J gave up 3 bases; unmatched junction bases: 9. The CDR3 nucleotides are TGTGCCAGCAGTGACCTCGACAGGGGCGGCTACGAGCAGTACTTC. Its translation is CASSDLDRGGYEQYF.

V is TRBV14 and J is TRBJ2-7; D is ambiguous. Trimming took 3 bases from V and 2 from J, leaving 17 bases between them. The CDR3 is 16 residues long. Germline V gives CDR1 SGHDN, CDR2 FVKESK. The CDR3 region is CASSQRRSLTTYEQYV. The CDR3 DNA reads as TGTGCCAGCAGCCAGCGGAGAAGTCTGACCACCTACGAGCAGTACGTC.

This clonotype was recorded many times. The rearrangement uses TRBV9 and TRBJ1-3; D is undetermined. The ends were cut back, 1 base at V and 0 bases at J, with 11 bases in the middle. CDR3 length equals 16 residues. The germline gives CDR1 SGDLS, CDR2 YYNGEE. As DNA, the CDR3 is TGTGCCAGCAGCGTAATGGACGGTGGCTCTGGAAACACCATATATTTT. Translating it yields CASSVMDGGSGNTIYF.

The chain couples TRBV2 to TRBJ2-7; 10 nucleotides match TRBD1. Looked up from germline, CDR1 is SNHLY and CDR2 is FYNNEI. After removal of 4 bases from V and 5 bases from J, the junction contained 5 bases not matched to a gene. This CDR3 is 14 amino acids long. CDR3 sequence (DNA): TGTGCCAGCAGTGGGGGGACAGGGGACCACGAGCAGTACTTC. It encodes CASSGGTGDHEQYF.

The chain is built from TRBV7-6 and TRBJ2-7; D is possibly TRBD2 (6 bases). The germline V gene encodes CDR1 SGHVS and CDR2 FNYEAQ. Trimming took 1 base from V and 7 from J, leaving 17 bases between them. The CDR3 spans 15 residues. DNA of the CDR3: TGTGCCAGCAGCTTAGGAGGAGGGGCGCCAGGGGAGCAGTACGTC. As protein: CASSLGGGAPGEQYV.

The CDR3 sequence: CASSVQGDSYTF. DNA for the CDR3: TGTGCCAGCAGCGTACAGGGAGACAGCTACACCTTC. The rearrangement links TRBV9 to TRBJ1-2, with a possible D match to TRBD1 (5 bases). Trimming took 1 base from V and 9 from J, leaving 10 bases between them. Germline V lookup: CDR1 SGDLS, CDR2 YYNGEE. This CDR3 comprises 12 residues.